Included here is one T cell receptor beta chain sequence, with context. What it recognizes is unknown. Terminally differentiated effector memory CD45RA+ cells were excluded from the naive CD8 cells, which were CD45RO-negative and positively selected for CCR7. The authors loaded roughly 180 ng DNA, 30,000 to 35,000 T cell genomes, into sorted-subset replicate PCRs. Method: immunoSEQ multiplex PCR; TCRdb's copy keeps in-frame clones and lacks some. The sample lists about 820,000 clones; around 92% were seen once. The source of the sample is a study of shared clonotypes between healthy human individuals. In the study overall: Every donor yielded three CD4 naive, three CD4 memory, two CD8 naive and one CD8 memory plate. General study results and limits: Sampling involved blood alone; tissue repertoires likely differ. Depth was large, yet rarefaction showed that sorted-subset sequencing was incomplete.

The germline gives CDR1 MNHNS, CDR2 SASEGT. The CDR3 has 16 residues. V lost 3 bases and J lost 4; bases outside the gene matches: 9. The receptor comes from a man in his thirties or forties in good health. Sequenced material: naive CD8+ T cells sorted from blood. V usage is TRBV6-1 and J usage is TRBJ2-1; 7 bases are shared with TRBD2. The CDR3 loop reads CASSDRRAGVYNEQFF. The CDR3 coding sequence is TGTGCCAGCAGTGACCGTAGGGCGGGAGTTTACAATGAGCAGTTCTTC.